The entry that follows covers one TCR beta chain sequence. This entry comes from a study of T cells in Graves' hyperthyroidism and ophthalmopathy. From RNA transcripts, TCR beta CDR3 regions were amplified. Carried out on the TCR CDR3, a first-round RT-PCR used the HTBI primer set. One entry per CDR3 protein results from TCRdb running MiXCR on the multiplex PCR reads. The sample yields about 640,000 distinct CDR3 sequences, roughly 20% seen once. Ophthalmopathy cases scored 3 or more on the Clinical Activity Score and 4 or more on NOSPECS grade, with duration below 3 months. J was trimmed by 14 bases and V by 1 base; bases with no gene match: 8. The CDR3 totals 13 residues. Germline V lookup: CDR1 SGHDN, CDR2 FVKESK.

This chain links TRBV14 with TRBJ2-3, with 8 nucleotides matching TRBD2. The source is a man in his thirties or forties with Graves' ophthalmopathy. The specimen was blood. The CDR3 spells CASSQGHSGRRYF. CDR3 coding DNA: TGTGCCAGCAGCCAAGGTCACAGCGGGAGACGGTATTTT.